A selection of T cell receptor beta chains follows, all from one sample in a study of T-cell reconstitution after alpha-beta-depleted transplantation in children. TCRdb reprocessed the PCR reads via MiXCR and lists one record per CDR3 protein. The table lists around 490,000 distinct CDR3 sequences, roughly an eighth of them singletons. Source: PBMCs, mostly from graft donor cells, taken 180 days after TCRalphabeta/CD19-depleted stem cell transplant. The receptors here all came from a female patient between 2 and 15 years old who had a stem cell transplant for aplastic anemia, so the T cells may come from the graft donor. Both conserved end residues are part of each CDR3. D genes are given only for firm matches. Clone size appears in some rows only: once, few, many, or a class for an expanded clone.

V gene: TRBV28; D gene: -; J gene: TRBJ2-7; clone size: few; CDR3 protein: CASRQSSYEQYF; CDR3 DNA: TGTGCCAGCAGACAGAGCTCCTACGAGCAGTACTTC
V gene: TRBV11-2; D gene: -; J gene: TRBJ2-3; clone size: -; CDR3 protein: CASSSARSTDTQYF; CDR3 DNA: TGTGCCAGCAGCTCCGCGAGGAGCACAGATACGCAGTATTTT
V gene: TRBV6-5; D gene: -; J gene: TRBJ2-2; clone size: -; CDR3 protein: CASSYSGGPLTGELFF; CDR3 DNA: TGTGCCAGCAGTTACTCAGGGGGTCCCCTCACCGGGGAGCTGTTTTTT
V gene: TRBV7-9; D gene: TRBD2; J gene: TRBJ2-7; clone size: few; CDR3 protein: CASSFRGTSGYEQYF; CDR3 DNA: TGTGCCAGCAGCTTCCGAGGGACTAGCGGCTACGAGCAGTACTTC
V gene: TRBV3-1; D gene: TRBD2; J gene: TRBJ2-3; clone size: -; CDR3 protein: CATCPPGSGRSLTDTQYF; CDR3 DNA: TGTGCCACCTGCCCCCCAGGGAGCGGGAGGTCGCTCACAGATACGCAGTATTTT
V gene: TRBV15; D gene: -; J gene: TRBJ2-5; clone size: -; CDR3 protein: CATSSGRAVETQYF; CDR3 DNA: TGTGCCACCAGCAGCGGGCGGGCGGTAGAGACCCAGTACTTC
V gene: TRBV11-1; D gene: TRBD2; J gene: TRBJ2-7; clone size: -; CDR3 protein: CASSLLVLGRGLVPYEQYF; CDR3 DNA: TGTGCCAGCAGCTTATTGGTGCTCGGTAGAGGACTAGTACCCTACGAGCAGTACTTC
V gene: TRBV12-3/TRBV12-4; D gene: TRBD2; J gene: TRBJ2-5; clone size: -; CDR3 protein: CASSLAPRLAGETQYF; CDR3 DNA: TGTGCCAGCAGTTTAGCCCCGAGACTAGCGGGAGAGACCCAGTACTTC
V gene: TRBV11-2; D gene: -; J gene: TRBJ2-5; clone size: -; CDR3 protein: CASSLGTRLRQETQYF; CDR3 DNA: TGTGCCAGCAGCTTAGGCACTAGGCTCCGGCAAGAGACCCAGTACTTC
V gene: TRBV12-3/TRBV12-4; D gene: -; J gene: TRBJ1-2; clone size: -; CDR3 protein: CASRWTGTNYGYIF; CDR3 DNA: TGTGCCAGCAGGTGGACCGGGACTAACTATGGCTACATCTTC
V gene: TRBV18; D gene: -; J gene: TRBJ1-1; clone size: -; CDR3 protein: CASSYVEGGTEAFF; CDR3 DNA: TGTGCCAGCTCGTACGTGGAGGGAGGCACTGAAGCTTTCTTT
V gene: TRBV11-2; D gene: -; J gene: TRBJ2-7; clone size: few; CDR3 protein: CASSLGVGRAREQYF; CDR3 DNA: TGTGCCAGCAGCTTAGGCGTCGGCAGGGCGAGGGAGCAGTACTTC
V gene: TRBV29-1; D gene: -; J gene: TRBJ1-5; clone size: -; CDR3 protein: CSVWREHF; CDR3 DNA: TGCAGCGTCTGGAGGGAGCATTTT
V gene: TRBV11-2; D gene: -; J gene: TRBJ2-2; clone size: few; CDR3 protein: CASSSHKGGVTGELFF; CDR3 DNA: TGTGCCAGCAGCTCCCACAAGGGTGGGGTCACCGGGGAGCTGTTTTTT
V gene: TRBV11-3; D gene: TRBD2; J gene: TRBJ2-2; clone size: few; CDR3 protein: CASSETSRLNTGELFF; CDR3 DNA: TGTGCCAGCAGCGAGACTAGCCGCTTAAACACCGGGGAGCTGTTTTTT
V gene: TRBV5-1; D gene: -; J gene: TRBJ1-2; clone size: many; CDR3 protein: CASSLVAGSYGYTF; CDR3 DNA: TGCGCCAGCAGCTTGGTAGCAGGGAGCTATGGCTACACCTTC
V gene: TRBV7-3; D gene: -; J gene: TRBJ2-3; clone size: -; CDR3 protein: CASSLNWGRGTDTQYF; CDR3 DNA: TGTGCCAGCAGCTTAAATTGGGGGAGAGGGACAGATACGCAGTATTTT
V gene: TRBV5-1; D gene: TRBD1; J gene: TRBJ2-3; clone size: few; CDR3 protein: CATTGGSDTQYF; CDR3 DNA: TGCGCCACAACAGGGGGATCAGATACGCAGTATTTT
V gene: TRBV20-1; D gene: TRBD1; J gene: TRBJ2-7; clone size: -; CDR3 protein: CSARPPGQVIRKQYF; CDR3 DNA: TGCAGTGCTCGTCCTCCGGGACAGGTTATACGGAAGCAGTACTTC
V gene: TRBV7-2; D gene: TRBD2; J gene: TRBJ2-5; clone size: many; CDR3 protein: CASSSGLAGGQETQYF; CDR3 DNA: TGTGCCAGCAGTTCGGGACTAGCGGGAGGACAAGAGACCCAGTACTTC
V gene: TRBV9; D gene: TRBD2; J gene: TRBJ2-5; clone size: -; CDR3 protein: CASSSRTSGGPQETQYF; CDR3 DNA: TGTGCCAGCAGCTCCCGGACTAGCGGGGGCCCTCAAGAGACCCAGTACTTC
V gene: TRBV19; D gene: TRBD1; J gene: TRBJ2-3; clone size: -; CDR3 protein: CASSITGANTDTQYF; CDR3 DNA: TGTGCCAGTAGTATTACAGGGGCGAACACAGATACGCAGTATTTT
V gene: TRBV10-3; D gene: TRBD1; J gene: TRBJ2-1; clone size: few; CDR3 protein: CAISELRQGAKYNEQFF; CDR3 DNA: TGTGCCATCAGTGAACTGCGACAGGGGGCGAAGTACAATGAGCAGTTCTTC
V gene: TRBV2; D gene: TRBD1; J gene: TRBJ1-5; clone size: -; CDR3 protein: CASSGTGGPQHF; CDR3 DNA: TGTGCCAGCAGTGGGACAGGGGGGCCCCAGCATTTT
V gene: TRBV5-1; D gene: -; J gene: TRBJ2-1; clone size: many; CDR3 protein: CASSLDRYNEQFF; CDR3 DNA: TGTGCCAGCAGTTTAGACCGTTACAATGAGCAGTTCTTC
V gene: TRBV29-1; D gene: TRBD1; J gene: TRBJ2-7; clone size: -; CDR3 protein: CSVRTGARLEQYF; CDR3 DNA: TGCAGCGTCCGGACAGGGGCCCGCCTCGAGCAGTACTTC
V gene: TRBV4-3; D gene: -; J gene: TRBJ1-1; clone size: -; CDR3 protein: CASSQETPGLGTEAFF; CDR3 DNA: TGCGCCAGCAGCCAAGAGACCCCAGGGTTGGGCACTGAAGCTTTCTTT
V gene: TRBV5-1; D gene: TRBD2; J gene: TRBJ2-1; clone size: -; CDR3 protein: CASSGGLAGLPFDEQFF; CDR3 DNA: TGCGCCAGCAGCGGGGGACTAGCGGGCCTACCCTTCGATGAGCAGTTCTTC
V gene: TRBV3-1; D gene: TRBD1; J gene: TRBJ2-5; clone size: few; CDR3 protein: CASSWTGEKETQYF; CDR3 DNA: TGTGCCAGCAGCTGGACAGGGGAGAAAGAGACCCAGTACTTC
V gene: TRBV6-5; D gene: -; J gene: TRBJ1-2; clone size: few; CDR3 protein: CASSYSRTDPNYGYTF; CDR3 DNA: TGTGCCAGCAGTTATTCCCGAACCGACCCTAACTATGGCTACACCTTC
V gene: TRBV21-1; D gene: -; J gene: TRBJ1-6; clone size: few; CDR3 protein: CASSKKPLYQDYNSPLHF; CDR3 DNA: TGTGCCAGCAGCAAAAAGCCACTCTATCAGGACTATAATTCACCCCTCCACTTT
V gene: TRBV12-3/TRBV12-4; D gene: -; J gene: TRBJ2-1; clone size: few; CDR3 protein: CASSLIGGSYYNEQFF; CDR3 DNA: TGTGCCAGCAGTTTAATAGGGGGGAGCTATTACAATGAGCAGTTCTTC
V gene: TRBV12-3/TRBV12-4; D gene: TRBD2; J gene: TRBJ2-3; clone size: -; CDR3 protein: CASSLGGLAFATDTQYF; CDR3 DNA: TGTGCCAGCAGTTTAGGGGGACTAGCATTTGCTACAGATACGCAGTATTTT
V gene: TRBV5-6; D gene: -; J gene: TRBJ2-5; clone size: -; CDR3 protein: CATRTGGFQETQYF; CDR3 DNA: TGTGCCACACGGACTGGCGGCTTCCAAGAGACCCAGTACTTC
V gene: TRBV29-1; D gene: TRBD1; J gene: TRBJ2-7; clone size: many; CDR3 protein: CSVTRDSRGYEQYF; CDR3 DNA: TGCAGCGTCACCCGGGACAGCAGGGGATACGAGCAGTACTTC